A single sample is the source of the 10 T cell receptor beta chains below, sequenced in a study of graft-versus-host responses after intestinal transplantation. Assay: immunoSEQ multiplex PCR; the TCRdb copy retains only in-frame clones and omits some. Among about 110,000 clones listed, over 85% were seen once. Antigens for these TCRs are unknown. The material sequenced was unstimulated CD4+ T cells sorted from spleen or lymph node cells, taken before transplant. These receptors were obtained from a human donor who was the organ donor for an intestinal transplant.

This chain links TRBV6-1 with TRBJ2-7; no definite D call. CDR3 length equals 13 residues. Trimming stripped 6 bases from V and 3 bases from J, with 12 bases between. From germline, CDR1 is MNHNS and CDR2 SASEGT. CDR3 protein: CASSLEAGYEQYF. CDR3 coding DNA: TGTGCCAGCAGCTTAGAGGCAGGCTACGAGCAGTACTTC.

This chain uses TRBV19 with TRBJ2-3; the D is unclear. This CDR3 has 14 amino acids. V was cut by 7 bases and J by 3 bases, with 14 bases left in between. Germline assignment: CDR1 LNHDA and CDR2 SQIVND (reference sequence). The CDR3 coding sequence is TGTGCCAGTAAAACTGGGCTTCCGACAGATACGCAGTATTTT. Translated, it gives CASKTGLPTDTQYF.

The rearrangement uses TRBV27 and TRBJ1-1; D is possibly TRBD1 (5 bases). Per the germline V gene, CDR1 is MNHEY and CDR2 is SMNVEV (reference sequence). CDR3 length: 16 amino acids. V dropped 4 bases and J dropped 1 base, with 16 bases sitting between them. The CDR3 region has the DNA TGTGCCAGCAGTTCAACCCTAGACAGCCGGAACACTGAAGCTTTCTTT. Translated: CASSSTLDSRNTEAFF.

This chain joins TRBV7-2 and TRBJ2-7, with 12 bases fitting TRBD2. Losses at the gene ends were 1 base for V and 0 bases for J; bases not matched to a gene: 10. The CDR3 covers 19 residues. Germline V gives CDR1 SGHTA, CDR2 FQGNSA. The CDR3 nucleotides read TGTGCCAGCAGCTTAGAATACCTAGCGGGAGGGCAGTTCTCCTACGAGCAGTACTTC. This codes for CASSLEYLAGGQFSYEQYF.

The chain has TRBV10-3 and TRBJ2-5; 7 bases align to TRBD1. Germline assignment: CDR1 ENHRY and CDR2 SYGVKD. V lost 0 bases and J lost 7; bases outside the gene matches: 8. This CDR3 comprises 15 residues. Written as DNA, the CDR3 is TGTGCCATCAGTGAGTCGGACAGGACAAGAGGGACCCAGTACTTC. It yields the protein CAISESDRTRGTQYF.

The V and J genes are TRBV5-1 and TRBJ2-5; the D call may be TRBD1 or TRBD2 (5 bases each). From germline, CDR1 is SGHRS and CDR2 YFSETQ. The CDR3 runs 17 residues. The V gene lost 3 bases and the J gene lost 2 bases, with 20 bases spanning the gap. The CDR3 loop is CASSWNPRGGNQETQYF. In nucleotides, the CDR3 is TGCGCCAGCAGCTGGAACCCCCGGGGCGGAAATCAAGAGACCCAGTACTTC.

The genes are TRBV28 and TRBJ1-1; a possible D gene is TRBD1 (5 bases). The length of the CDR3 is 13 residues. Germline lookup yields CDR1 MDHEN and CDR2 SYDVKM. The V and J ends lost 11 bases and 1 base respectively, with 14 bases between them. The CDR3 sequence is CAGQETGNTEAFF. The CDR3, as DNA: TGTGCCGGACAAGAGACGGGGAACACTGAAGCTTTCTTT. The whole variable domain, remainder taken from reference TRBV28 and TRBJ1-1, is DVKVTQSSRYLVKRTGEKVFLECVQDMDHENMFWYRQDPGLGLRLIYFSYDVKMKEKGDIPEGYSVSREKKERFSLILESASTNQTSMYLCAGQETGNTEAFFGQGTRLTVV.

CDR3 protein: CASSLLSEKTTQYF. The CDR3 coding sequence is TGTGCCAGCAGCTTACTTTCGGAGAAAACGACCCAGTACTTC. The chain uses TRBV13 and TRBJ2-5; no definite D call. There are 14 residues in the CDR3. V gave up 2 bases and J gave up 7 bases, with 14 bases separating them. Germline V lookup: CDR1 PRHDT, CDR2 FYEKMQ (reference sequence).

This clone was seen just once. The V call is TRBV6-6, the J call TRBJ2-7; perhaps TRBD1 as D (5 bases). This CDR3 has 16 amino acids. Per the germline V gene, CDR1 is MNHNY and CDR2 is SVGAGI (reference sequence). V lost 6 bases, J lost 2 bases, and 20 bases lay in between. This CDR3 is CASRTPKQALAYEQYF. As DNA, the CDR3 is TGTGCCAGCAGAACTCCTAAACAGGCCCTGGCCTACGAGCAGTACTTC.

V and J are TRBV18 and TRBJ1-1, with TRBD1 matching 7 bases. J gave up 5 bases and V 5 bases, and 11 bases lay outside the gene matches. The CDR3 runs to 15 residues. The germline gives CDR1 KGHSH, CDR2 LQKENI. The CDR3 DNA reads TGTGCCAGCTCAGCAACGACAGGGAGCTTGACTGAAGCTTTCTTT. Protein sequence: CASSATTGSLTEAFF.